Presented here are 5 T cell receptor beta chains from one specimen sequenced in a study of blood T cell repertoires in COVID-19. Method: immunoSEQ multiplex PCR; TCRdb's copy keeps in-frame clones and lacks some. The repertoire holds 430,000 or so clones, with approximately 90% as singletons. The specimen sequenced was PBMCs or T cells enriched from blood (not recorded which). These receptors originate from a woman aged 40-49 years who had recovered from COVID-19.

The chain couples TRBV5-4 to TRBJ2-1; 9 bases agree with TRBD1. Germline V gene lookup returns CDR1 SGHNT and CDR2 YYREEE (reference sequence). CDR3 length: 14 amino acids. With V trimmed by 2 bases and J by 6 bases, 3 bases remained unmatched. This CDR3 is CASSFGTGTNEQFF. In nucleotides, the CDR3 is TGTGCCAGCAGCTTTGGGACAGGGACCAATGAGCAGTTCTTC.

The chain joins TRBV3-1 (or the pseudogene TRBV3-2) to TRBJ1-5; D gene ambiguous. The CDR3 has 17 residues. Germline V CDR1 and CDR2: LGHDT, YNNKEL (reference sequence). Deletions cut 1 base from V and 1 base from J, with 14 bases between. The CDR3 bases are TGTGCCAGCAGCCAAGGCCCTCGGGGAGGGAGCAATCAGCCCCAGCATTTT. Its translation is CASSQGPRGGSNQPQHF.

This chain uses TRBV4-3 with TRBJ2-1; 7 positions agree with TRBD2. Losses at the gene ends were 1 base for V and 3 bases for J; bases not matched to a gene: 9. This CDR3 is 17 amino acids long. Germline loops: CDR1 LGHNA, CDR2 YSLEER. The chain's CDR3 is CASSQGVTAGIYNEQFF. The CDR3, as DNA: TGCGCCAGCAGCCAAGGTGTGACAGCGGGGATCTACAATGAGCAGTTCTTC.

Worth noting for this clone: Other DNA sequences in the sample encode the same CDR3. The rearrangement uses TRBV27 and TRBJ1-2; the D is unclear. Trimming took off 0 bases at V and 4 bases at J, with 6 bases between the two ends. Germline V gene lookup returns CDR1 MNHEY and CDR2 SMNVEV (reference sequence). This CDR3 has 13 amino acids. DNA of the CDR3: TGTGCCAGCAGTTTATCACGGGGCTATGGCTACACCTTC. Translation gives CASSLSRGYGYTF.

The chain combines TRBV7-9 with TRBJ2-1, with 10 bases that match TRBD1. Germline CDR1 SEHNR, CDR2 FQNEAQ (reference sequence). The CDR3 loop spans 15 amino acids. After removal of 4 bases from V and 8 bases from J, the junction contained 8 bases not matched to a gene. CDR3 bases: TGTGCCAGCAGCTCCCGGACAGGGGGTCGGGATGAGCAGTTCTTC. It encodes CASSSRTGGRDEQFF.